A single sample gave rise to the 9 T cell receptor beta chains below, sequenced in a study of T cell repertoires in cytomegalovirus infection. In TCRdb, the reads were re-called with MiXCR into one record per CDR3 protein. The table lists some 920,000 distinct CDR3 sequences, about a third of them singletons. Antigen specificity for these receptors is unknown. Sample: cultured CD8+ T cells from PBMCs, taken from culture after CMV antigen stimulation. The receptors shown here come from a human donor in good health (CMV status not recorded). Some clones in this sample may be carry-over from other donors' samples.

In this sample, this clonotype turned up a few times. V usage is TRBV24-1 and J usage is TRBJ2-2; 8 bases agree with TRBD1. Germline V lookup: CDR1 KGHDR, CDR2 SFDVKD. V gave up 0 bases and J gave up 8 bases; unmatched junction bases: 10. This CDR3 contains 17 residues. Written as DNA, the CDR3 is TGTGCCACCAGTGATTTGGCATGGACAGGGTCCGGTGGGGAGCTGTTTTTT. It specifies CATSDLAWTGSGGELFF.

The CDR3 loop is CASSLNLNSRTDTQYF. DNA of the CDR3: TGTGCCAGCAGTTTAAATTTGAACAGCCGCACAGATACGCAGTATTTT. The rearrangement joins TRBV28 to TRBJ2-3, with no clear D. Trimming removed 2 bases at V and 1 base at J, with 13 bases between. CDR3 length: 16 amino acids. Germline V gives CDR1 MDHEN, CDR2 SYDVKM.

This clonotype occurred a few times. The rearrangement uses TRBV19 and TRBJ2-1; 10 bases are shared with TRBD2. This CDR3 has 18 amino acids. The trim removed 3 bases at V and 4 bases at J, leaving 12 bases unmatched. Germline assignment: CDR1 LNHDA and CDR2 SQIVND (reference sequence). This CDR3 is CASSIDSPVAGGYNEQFF. The CDR3 DNA follows: TGTGCCAGTAGTATCGATTCCCCCGTAGCGGGGGGATACAATGAGCAGTTCTTC. The full variable domain, with the rest looked up from reference TRBV19 and TRBJ2-1, is DGGITQSPKYLFRKEGQNVTLSCEQNLNHDAMYWYRQDPGQGLRLIYYSQIVNDFQKGDIAEGYSVSREKKESFPLTVTSAQKNPTAFYLCASSIDSPVAGGYNEQFFGPGTRLTVL.

The chain is built from TRBV7-9 and TRBJ2-7; the match to TRBD2 covers 7 bases. V dropped 1 base and J dropped 0; count of bases not matched to a gene: 9. CDR1 and CDR2 (germline): SEHNR, FQNEAQ (reference sequence). This CDR3 comprises 17 residues. DNA of the CDR3: TGTGCCAGCAGCTTAGAAAGGGAGGGGATCAGCTCCTACGAGCAGTACGTC. Protein sequence: CASSLEREGISSYEQYV.

This clonotype was counted between two and nine times. V gene TRBV5-6 combines with J gene TRBJ2-1; D is perhaps TRBD1 (6 bases). Germline CDR1 reads SGHDT; CDR2 reads YYEEEE. CDR3 length: 15 amino acids. V gave up 2 bases and J gave up 3 bases, with 12 bases separating them. The DNA for the CDR3 is TGTGCCAGCAGCTTTGACAGGCCCCTCTACAATGAGCAGTTCTTC. It yields the protein CASSFDRPLYNEQFF.

In this sample, this clonotype turned up a few times. The V gene is TRBV6-1, the J gene TRBJ1-2; 8 nucleotides line up with TRBD1. This CDR3 is 12 amino acids long. CDR1 MNHNS and CDR2 SASEGT come from the germline V gene. V shed 10 bases, J shed 4 bases, and the junction held 5 bases outside the gene matches. The DNA for the CDR3 is TGTGCCACCGGACAGGGAGGCTATGGCTACACCTTC. Translating it yields CATGQGGYGYTF.

The chain employs TRBV19 and TRBJ1-5; D call uncertain. The CDR3 extends over 15 amino acids. V was pared by 2 bases and J by 2 bases, with 10 bases between. Germline CDR1 and CDR2: LNHDA and SQIVND (reference sequence). CDR3 amino acids: CASSIWEFGNQPQHF. CDR3 DNA sequence: TGTGCCAGTAGTATATGGGAGTTTGGCAATCAGCCCCAGCATTTT.

A remark on this clonotype: A read error may produce the germline difference seen at one junction end. V is TRBV3-1 and J is TRBJ1-2; 9 nucleotides align to TRBD1. Germline-derived CDR1 and CDR2 are LGHDT and YNNKEL (reference sequence). The CDR3 is 14 amino acids. The CDR3 spells CASSPGQGNYGYIF. The CDR3 bases are TGTGCCAGCAGCCCGGGACAGGGTAACTATGGCTACATCTTC.

The chain carries TRBV7-9 and TRBJ2-2; D possibly corresponds to TRBD1 (6 bases). V shed 3 bases and J shed 4 bases, with 9 bases lying between them. Germline CDR1 SEHNR, CDR2 FQNEAQ (reference sequence). The CDR3 is 14 residues long. The CDR3, as DNA: TGTGCCAGCAGCTTCAACAGGGCCACCGGGGAGCTGTTTTTT. Its translation is CASSFNRATGELFF.